This TCR beta chain was retrieved from a study of long-term antiretroviral therapy in people with HIV. The assay, immunoSEQ v3.0, was run at survey level. Repertoires were generated with immunoSEQ multiplex PCR, while TCRdb's copy carries only in-frame clones and drops some. The table lists some 20,000 clones, approximately 86% of them singletons, with 3.5% to 5% in the top ten. CDR1 and CDR2 from the germline V gene are MNHEY and SMNVEV (reference sequence). Losses at the gene ends were 4 bases for V and 0 bases for J; bases not matched to a gene: 4. The CDR3 sequence is 16 residues long. The source was unsorted PBMCs, collected 2.1 years after starting antiretroviral therapy. The clonotype comes from a man between 18 and 35 years old with HIV. The chain combines TRBV27 with TRBJ2-3; 10 bases align to TRBD2. Here the CDR3 DNA reads TGTGCCAGCAGTTCTACTAGCGGGGATAGCACAGATACGCAGTATTTT. This gives the protein CASSSTSGDSTDTQYF.